Listed here are 21 T cell receptor beta chains from one sample, sequenced in a study of blood T cell repertoires in COVID-19 (TCRdb year 2020). The library was obtained by the immunoSEQ multiplex PCR assay. TCRdb holds this immuneACCESS table with in-frame rearrangements only. Some clones are missing; in checked studies, unresolved V genes explain under half, and the rest has no known cause. This sample has some 150,000 clones in its table, and more than 75% of those were observed once. 4% to 4.5% of the sample rests with the top ten. Sequenced input: peripheral blood. The receptors shown here come from a man aged 60-69 years with acute or convalescent COVID-19.

This sequence joins TRBV2 and TRBJ2-5; TRBD2 agrees at 15 bases. Germline V gives CDR1 SNHLY, CDR2 FYNNEI. This CDR3 is 16 amino acids long. After removal of 6 bases from V and 7 bases from J, the junction contained 9 bases not matched to a gene. CDR3 region: CASSPGLAGGGRTQYF. The CDR3 DNA follows: TGTGCCAGCAGCCCGGGACTAGCGGGAGGAGGGCGGACCCAGTACTTC.

As DNA, the CDR3 is TGTGCCAGTGGGGCTCAGGGAGGAGATCAGCCCCAGCATTTT. It codes for CASGAQGGDQPQHF. The V and J genes are TRBV6-6 and TRBJ1-5, with D possibly TRBD1 on 5 matching bases. V was shortened by 9 bases and J by 5 bases, with 17 bases between the two germline ends. Germline CDR1 is MNHNY and CDR2 is SVGAGI (reference sequence). The CDR3 is 14 amino acids.

The CDR3, as DNA: TGTGCCAGCTCACCTAGGACTAGCGGTACTAGCACAGATACGCAGTATTTT. Translation: CASSPRTSGTSTDTQYF. J is TRBJ2-3 and V is TRBV18, with 10 bases aligning to TRBD2. The CDR3 is 17 residues long. The trim removed 3 bases at V and 0 bases at J, leaving 6 bases unmatched. Germline V gives CDR1 KGHSH, CDR2 LQKENI.

The chain recombines TRBV6-5 with TRBJ2-2, with D maybe TRBD1 (6 bases). The CDR3 has 14 residues. Per the germline V gene, CDR1 is MNHEY and CDR2 is SVGAGI. The V end was cut by 6 bases, the J end by 4 bases, with 12 bases between. CDR3 amino acids: CASRQGSSTGELFF. CDR3 DNA sequence: TGTGCCAGCAGACAGGGTTCGAGCACCGGGGAGCTGTTTTTT.

The J gene is TRBJ1-6, the V gene TRBV27; 9 bases fit TRBD1. Germline trimming cut 7 bases from V and 11 bases from J; bases unmatched to any gene: 9. This CDR3 is 14 amino acids long. In germline, CDR1 is MNHEY, CDR2 SMNVEV (reference sequence). CDR3 nucleotides: TGTGCCAGCACCACAGGGACAGGGCGTACACCCCTCCACTTT. Its protein product is CASTTGTGRTPLHF.

V is TRBV6-5 and J is TRBJ2-7; D is possibly TRBD2 (5 bases). The V gene's germline CDR1 is MNHEY and CDR2 SVGAGI. Trimming removed 6 bases at V and 2 bases at J, with 14 bases between. The CDR3 covers 14 residues. The CDR3 bases are TGTGCCAGCAGCGAGAGGGCTGGGGCCTACGAGCAGTACTTC. This translates into CASSERAGAYEQYF.

The chain uses TRBV30 and TRBJ1-1, with 8 bases lining up with TRBD1. Germline CDR1 GTSNPN, CDR2 SVGIG (reference sequence). This CDR3 is built from 15 residues. Unmatched junction bases numbered 9, after V lost 2 bases and J lost 4 bases. CDR3 residues: CAWSRRRTGTTEAFF. The CDR3 nucleotides read TGTGCCTGGAGTCGACGGCGGACAGGGACCACTGAAGCTTTCTTT.

The rearrangement joins TRBV10-1 to TRBJ1-6, with 7 nucleotides matching TRBD1. The CDR3 extends over 16 amino acids. V lost 8 bases to trimming and J lost 1 base; unmatched junction nucleotides: 8. Looked up from germline, CDR1 is WNHNN and CDR2 is SYGVQD (reference sequence). The CDR3 DNA sequence: TGCGCCAGCCCTAAGGAGGGGGCGTCCTATAATTCACCCCTCCACTTT. The encoded protein is CASPKEGASYNSPLHF.

V gene TRBV10-1 combines with J gene TRBJ2-7, with D unresolved. Germline V lookup: CDR1 WNHNN, CDR2 SYGVQD (reference sequence). This CDR3 has 14 residues. Trimming took 0 bases from V and 5 from J, leaving 11 bases between them. The CDR3, as DNA: TGCGCCAGCAGTGAGTCACACCGATCCAACGAGCAGTACTTC. Protein sequence: CASSESHRSNEQYF.

The chain is built from TRBV5-1 and TRBJ1-3, with D unclear. The V end was cut by 4 bases, the J end by 2 bases, with 13 bases between. The CDR3 totals 15 residues. The V gene's germline CDR1 is SGHRS and CDR2 YFSETQ. The CDR3 DNA sequence: TGCGCCAGCAGCGCGGATCGCCCCCCTGGAAACACCATATATTTT. Translating it yields CASSADRPPGNTIYF. The full variable domain, its missing parts supplied by reference TRBV5-1 and TRBJ1-3, is KAGVTQTPRYLIKTRGQQVTLSCSPISGHRSVSWYQQTPGQGLQFLFEYFSETQRNKGNFPGRFSGRQFSNSRSEMNVSTLELGDSALYLCASSADRPPGNTIYFGEGSWLTVV.

The chain carries TRBV28 and TRBJ2-1; TRBD2 aligns across 8 bases. The V and J ends lost 6 bases and 8 bases, in that order; junction bases with no gene match: 9. Germline lookup yields CDR1 MDHEN and CDR2 SYDVKM. This CDR3 has 14 residues. DNA for the CDR3: TGTGCCAGCAGACCGGGACTAGTTTTTTATGAGCAGTTCTTC. Translation: CASRPGLVFYEQFF. Variable domain in full (rest from reference TRBV28 and TRBJ2-1): DVKVTQSSRYLVKRTGEKVFLECVQDMDHENMFWYRQDPGLGLRLIYFSYDVKMKEKGDIPEGYSVSREKKERFSLILESASTNQTSMYLCASRPGLVFYEQFFGPGTRLTVL.

This chain connects TRBV27 to TRBJ1-5; D unresolved. CDR1 is MNHEY and CDR2 is SMNVEV in the germline V gene (reference sequence). The CDR3 totals 16 residues. With 2 bases removed from V and 6 bases from J, the gap between germline ends came to 17 bases. The DNA for the CDR3 is TGTGCCAGCAGTTTAGGGCCGACTAACCCTGGTCAGCCCCAGCATTTT. Amino acids: CASSLGPTNPGQPQHF.

This clone came up a few times. The chain joins TRBV27 to TRBJ2-6, with 10 bases that match TRBD1. The CDR3 is made up of 17 amino acids. Trimming at V came to 3 bases and at J to 4 bases, leaving 6 bases not matched to a gene. Germline CDR1 MNHEY, CDR2 SMNVEV (reference sequence). The CDR3 protein is CASSLRDRGPGANVLTF. CDR3 DNA: TGTGCCAGCAGTTTGCGGGACAGGGGTCCCGGGGCCAACGTCCTGACTTTC.

The chain employs TRBV4-1 and TRBJ1-2; a possible D gene is TRBD1 (6 bases). The CDR3 is 14 residues long. Germline V CDR1 and CDR2: MGHRA, YSYEKL. V gave up 6 bases and J gave up 4 bases, with 15 bases separating them. The CDR3 region has the DNA TGCGCCAGCAGAGAGGGGGAGGGTAGCTATGGCTACACCTTC. It specifies CASREGEGSYGYTF.

This clone is a singleton in its sample. A much larger clone is a single base away; this may be a read error. The rearrangement links TRBV11-1 to TRBJ2-5; 7 positions match TRBD2. The CDR3 extends over 15 amino acids. V was pared by 2 bases and J by 1 base, with 4 bases of the junction left unmatched. Germline loops: CDR1 SGHAT, CDR2 FQDESV (reference sequence). The CDR3 loop reads CASSLFGTTQETQYF. CDR3 bases: TGTGCCAGCAGCTTATTCGGGACTACCCAAGAGACCCAGTACTTC.

The chain couples TRBV24-1 to TRBJ2-1, with D perhaps TRBD1 (6 bases). The CDR3 consists of 16 residues. Trimming cost V 2 bases and J 0 bases, with 10 bases left between them. The germline CDR1 and CDR2 sequences are KGHDR and SFDVKD. Here the CDR3 DNA reads TGTGCCACCAGTGATTCGGGACATGGCTCCTACAATGAGCAGTTCTTC. This codes for CATSDSGHGSYNEQFF.

This clone was detected once. For the CDR3, the DNA is TGTGCCAGCAGCACCCTTCCCGGACAGGGAGGTAGCACAGATACGCAGTATTTT. This codes for CASSTLPGQGGSTDTQYF. V gene TRBV6-2 or TRBV6-3 combines with J gene TRBJ2-3; TRBD1 agrees at 8 bases. Trimming at V came to 6 bases and at J to 0 bases, leaving 14 bases not matched to a gene. CDR3 length: 18 residues. The germline CDR1 and CDR2 sequences are MNHEY and SVGEGT.

This CDR3 reads CASSPRGLAGMDEQFF. The DNA for the CDR3 is TGTGCCAGCAGCCCCAGAGGCCTAGCGGGAATGGATGAGCAGTTCTTC. The chain links TRBV7-2 to TRBJ2-1; 9 bases align to TRBD2. Germline values: CDR1 SGHTA, CDR2 FQGNSA. The CDR3 is 16 amino acids. The V and J ends lost 5 bases and 8 bases, in that order; junction bases with no gene match: 13.

The chain carries TRBV5-1 and TRBJ2-3; D is uncertain. This CDR3 region has 16 residues. CDR1 and CDR2 (germline): SGHRS, YFSETQ. V lost 3 bases, J lost 0 bases, and 14 bases lay in between. The chain's CDR3 is CASSSGPFSSTDTQYF. In DNA, the CDR3 is TGCGCCAGCAGCTCGGGTCCTTTTTCTAGCACAGATACGCAGTATTTT.

This sequence joins TRBV2 and TRBJ2-5; tentatively, D is TRBD2 (5 bases). CDR1 SNHLY and CDR2 FYNNEI come from the germline V gene. This CDR3 is built from 16 residues. V was clipped by 2 bases and J by 4 bases, with 17 bases between them. The CDR3 loop is CASSEQGSLVGETQYF. Written as DNA, the CDR3 is TGTGCCAGCAGTGAACAAGGGAGTTTGGTTGGAGAGACCCAGTACTTC.

There are a few counts of this clone. The chain couples TRBV28 to TRBJ1-5; 9 bases line up with TRBD1. J was trimmed by 4 bases and V by 2 bases; bases with no gene match: 6. Per germline, CDR1 MDHEN and CDR2 SYDVKM. CDR3 length equals 16 residues. The DNA of the CDR3 is TGTGCCAGCAGTTTACCTGGGACAGGGTATAATCAGCCCCAGCATTTT. This codes for CASSLPGTGYNQPQHF.